One sample yielded the 15 T cell receptor beta chains listed below, sequenced in a study of cytotoxic CD8 clonotypes in ibrutinib-treated CLL. Data came from immunoSEQ multiplex PCR; TCRdb stores just in-frame clones and leaves some out. Of 55,000 to 80,000 clones in the sample, approximately 90% are singletons; the top ten hold 2.5% to 3.5%. Sequencing used PBMCs, obtained after 12 months of ibrutinib treatment. These TCRs come from a human donor with chronic lymphocytic leukemia.

The chain uses TRBV7-2 and TRBJ2-1; D remains ambiguous. This CDR3 region has 13 residues. Germline V gene lookup returns CDR1 SGHTA and CDR2 FQGNSA. Trimming pared 5 bases from V and 8 bases from J, leaving 13 bases between. The CDR3 loop is CASSARADHEQFF. CDR3 sequence (DNA): TGTGCCAGCAGCGCTCGAGCTGATCATGAGCAGTTCTTC.

This chain links TRBV6-5 with TRBJ2-5; D is unclear. CDR1 is MNHEY, CDR2 SVGAGI, per germline. The CDR3 consists of 14 residues. Deletions cut 0 bases from V and 1 base from J, with 6 bases between. The CDR3 loop is CASSYSFTQETQYF. Here the CDR3 DNA reads TGTGCCAGCAGTTACTCGTTTACCCAAGAGACCCAGTACTTC.

The rearrangement joins TRBV29-1 to TRBJ2-1; a possible D gene is TRBD2 (5 bases). The CDR3 is made up of 11 amino acids. Germline V gene data show CDR1 as SQVTM and CDR2 as ANQGSEA. V was trimmed by 5 bases and J by 7 bases, leaving 9 bases between them. Here the CDR3 reads CSVSTRNEQFF. The CDR3 coding sequence is TGCAGCGTTTCTACTAGGAATGAGCAGTTCTTC.

The chain couples TRBV27 to TRBJ2-5; 8 bases align to TRBD2. This CDR3 has 15 amino acids. Looked up from germline, CDR1 is MNHEY and CDR2 is SMNVEV (reference sequence). Germline trimming cut 4 bases from V and 3 bases from J; bases unmatched to any gene: 7. This CDR3 is CASSSSGSRKETQYF. The CDR3 coding sequence is TGTGCCAGCAGTTCGAGCGGGAGCAGGAAAGAGACCCAGTACTTC.

This chain links TRBV6-1 with TRBJ2-6; tentative D call: TRBD1 (6 bases). Trimming shortened V by 10 bases and J by 0 bases, and 13 bases separated the two germline ends. This CDR3 region has 15 residues. Germline V lookup: CDR1 MNHNS, CDR2 SASEGT. For the CDR3, the DNA is TGTGCCAACAGGGACGATATCTCTGGGGCCAACGTCCTGACTTTC. It codes for CANRDDISGANVLTF.

The CDR3 here is CASSLNLLTGVYEQYF. The DNA of the CDR3 is TGTGCCAGCAGCTTAAATCTTCTAACAGGGGTCTACGAGCAGTACTTC. The genes are TRBV11-3 and TRBJ2-7; 7 bases fit TRBD1. Germline lookup yields CDR1 SGHNT and CDR2 YENEEA. There are 16 residues in the CDR3. With 2 bases clipped from V and 3 bases from J, the junction kept 10 bases outside the gene matches.

V is TRBV12-5 and J is TRBJ2-7; D is ambiguous. The germline V and J ends were trimmed by 6 bases and 6 bases, with 15 bases remaining between them. The CDR3 runs to 13 residues. Germline V lookup: CDR1 LGHNT, CDR2 FRNRAP. The CDR3 DNA reads as TGTGCTAGTGGCCCTAACCCCCTCTCCGAGCAGTACTTC. Protein product: CASGPNPLSEQYF. The whole variable domain, filled in from reference TRBV12-5 and TRBJ2-7, reads DARVTQTPRHKVTEMGQEVTMRCQPILGHNTVFWYRQTMMQGLELLAYFRNRAPLDDSGMPKDRFSAEMPDATLATLKIQPSEPRDSAVYFCASGPNPLSEQYFGPGTRLTVT.

The V call is TRBV7-3, the J call TRBJ2-1; 9 nucleotides line up with TRBD2. This CDR3 spans 15 amino acids. The germline V gene encodes CDR1 SGHTA and CDR2 FQGTGA. The ends lost 3 bases at V and 3 bases at J; junction bases unmatched: 3. The CDR3 reads CASSFGLASYNEQFF. For the CDR3, the DNA is TGTGCCAGCAGCTTTGGACTAGCGAGCTACAATGAGCAGTTCTTC. Combining the CDR3 with reference TRBV7-3 and TRBJ2-1 gives the whole variable domain GAGVSQTPSNKVTEKGKYVELRCDPISGHTALYWYRQSLGQGPEFLIYFQGTGAADDSGLPNDRFFAVRPEGSVSTLKIQRTERGDSAVYLCASSFGLASYNEQFFGPGTRLTVL.

The chain employs TRBV29-1 and TRBJ2-3, with D perhaps TRBD1 (6 bases). CDR3 size: 16 residues. Trimming shortened V by 0 bases and J by 1 base, and 14 bases separated the two germline ends. The germline V gene has CDR1 SQVTM and CDR2 ANQGSEA. DNA of the CDR3: TGCAGCGTTGAAGATCTTCAGGGGATTGGCACAGATACGCAGTATTTT. It specifies CSVEDLQGIGTDTQYF.

This clone was observed a few times. This chain joins TRBV7-3 and TRBJ1-3; D is possibly TRBD1 (5 bases). CDR1 and CDR2 (germline): SGHTA, FQGTGA. This CDR3 has 17 amino acids. The V and J ends lost 5 bases and 3 bases respectively, with 20 bases between them. The CDR3 DNA is TGTGCCAGCAGCCCTGGGAGCCCGGGGGGGTTTGGAAACACCATATATTTT. It yields the protein CASSPGSPGGFGNTIYF.

V is TRBV5-4 and J is TRBJ2-1, with D perhaps TRBD2 (6 bases). Trimming shortened V by 0 bases and J by 10 bases, and 8 bases separated the two germline ends. Per germline, CDR1 SGHNT and CDR2 YYREEE (reference sequence). The CDR3 covers 12 residues. CDR3 loop: CASSLVGGEQFF. CDR3 DNA sequence: TGTGCCAGCAGCTTGGTTGGGGGGGAGCAGTTCTTC.

Notes on this clone: The same CDR3 arises from other DNA sequences in this sample as well. The rearrangement joins TRBV6-1 to TRBJ2-7; possibly TRBD1 for D (5 bases). This CDR3 has 13 residues. The germline V gene encodes CDR1 MNHNS and CDR2 SASEGT. The ends were cut back, 0 bases at V and 6 bases at J, with 9 bases in the middle. The CDR3 reads CASSEAQGSEQYF. As DNA, the CDR3 is TGTGCCAGCAGTGAAGCGCAGGGTTCCGAGCAGTACTTC.

This clone was counted only a few times. The rearrangement links TRBV18 to TRBJ1-5; tentative D call: TRBD1 (5 bases). Germline CDR1 reads KGHSH; CDR2 reads LQKENI. V lost 3 bases and J lost 10, with 16 bases in between. The CDR3 is 14 residues long. DNA for the CDR3: TGTGCCAGCTCACCTTTGCCAGGGACGCAACCCCAGCATTTT. It translates to CASSPLPGTQPQHF.

The V call is TRBV10-3, the J call TRBJ2-2; 12 bases are shared with TRBD2. Germline trimming cut 5 bases from V and 6 bases from J; bases unmatched to any gene: 7. The length of the CDR3 is 16 residues. Germline CDR1 is ENHRY and CDR2 is SYGVKD. CDR3 DNA: TGTGCCATCAGTAAACAACTAGCGGGAGGTCCCGGGGAGCTGTTTTTT. Protein product: CAISKQLAGGPGELFF.

The V and J genes are TRBV30 and TRBJ1-5, with TRBD1 identical over 9 bases. The CDR3 runs to 15 residues. The germline CDR1 and CDR2 sequences are GTSNPN and SVGIG (reference sequence). V was clipped by 0 bases and J by 9 bases; unmatched bases: 9. Here the CDR3 reads CAWSVQGTGITPQHF. In nucleotides, the CDR3 is TGTGCCTGGAGTGTACAGGGGACAGGGATCACGCCCCAGCATTTT.